Presented here are 22 T cell receptor beta chains from one specimen sequenced in a study of beta chain features in type 1 diabetes. The study reverse transcribed the entire isolated RNA, so it sequenced expressed TCRB transcripts. Clones were sequenced by immunoSEQ multiplex PCR, and TCRdb holds only the in-frame ones, with some missing. The table lists about 350,000 clones, about 20% of them singletons. Sequences were obtained from naive CD4+ T cells from blood. These receptors originate from a woman aged 18-29 years in good health.

To note about this clone: A junction end diverges from the germline sequence, so it may reflect a read error. V usage is TRBV5-1 and J usage is TRBJ2-7; TRBD1 matches 10 bases. This CDR3 is built from 15 residues. Germline CDR1 reads SGHRS; CDR2 reads YFSETQ. CDR3 loop: CASSSRDRGSSEQYF. CDR3 DNA: TGCGCCAGCAGCTCTAGGGACAGGGGTTCCTCCGAGCAGTACTTC.

This rearrangement joins TRBV30 to TRBJ1-1, with D hard to call. Germline assignment: CDR1 GTSNPN and CDR2 SVGIG (reference sequence). V was shortened by 0 bases and J by 1 base, with 9 bases between the two germline ends. There are 14 residues in the CDR3. CDR3: CAWSVRVGNTEAFF. CDR3 nucleotide sequence: TGTGCCTGGAGTGTACGGGTAGGGAACACTGAAGCTTTCTTT.

The chain recombines TRBV9 with TRBJ2-5; D remains ambiguous. Germline V lookup: CDR1 SGDLS, CDR2 YYNGEE. CDR3 size: 13 residues. Trimming removed 0 bases at V and 4 bases at J, with 7 bases between. CDR3 residues: CASSVEVAETQYF. CDR3 DNA: TGTGCCAGCAGCGTAGAGGTAGCAGAGACCCAGTACTTC.

A few counts support this clone. The V gene is TRBV11-2, the J gene TRBJ2-1; D may be TRBD1 (7 bases). CDR1 and CDR2 from the germline V gene are SGHAT and FQNNGV. The V gene lost 5 bases and the J gene lost 8 bases, with 16 bases spanning the gap. There are 14 residues in the CDR3. Here the CDR3 DNA reads TGTGCCAGCAGCCCCGACAGGGAGCGGGATGAGCAGTTCTTC. Translation: CASSPDRERDEQFF.

This clone was recorded a few times. The rearrangement joins TRBV5-1 to TRBJ2-7; 11 nucleotides align to TRBD1. CDR1 is SGHRS and CDR2 is YFSETQ in the germline V gene. After removal of 3 bases from V and 7 bases from J, the junction contained 6 bases not matched to a gene. The CDR3 is 14 amino acids. CDR3 sequence reads: CASSSGQGVGEQYF. As DNA, the CDR3 is TGCGCCAGCAGCTCGGGACAGGGGGTAGGAGAGCAGTACTTC. Looking up the rest from reference TRBV5-1 and TRBJ2-7 gives the full variable domain: KAGVTQTPRYLIKTRGQQVTLSCSPISGHRSVSWYQQTPGQGLQFLFEYFSETQRNKGNFPGRFSGRQFSNSRSEMNVSTLELGDSALYLCASSSGQGVGEQYFGPGTRLTVT.

This clone was seen a few times. The genes are TRBV4-1 and TRBJ1-5; D is ambiguous. The length of the CDR3 is 14 residues. V lost 1 base and J lost 5, with 9 bases in between. The V gene's germline CDR1 is MGHRA and CDR2 YSYEKL. CDR3 bases: TGCGCCAGCAGCCAAGTTCTATTTTATCAGCCCCAGCATTTT. This sequence encodes CASSQVLFYQPQHF.

The chain carries TRBV10-3 and TRBJ2-7; D call uncertain. From germline, CDR1 is ENHRY and CDR2 SYGVKD. This CDR3 has 12 residues. Trimming stripped 3 bases from V and 4 bases from J, with 7 bases between. The CDR3 spells CAISDPRYEQYF. For the CDR3, the DNA is TGTGCCATCAGTGATCCCCGGTACGAGCAGTACTTC.

Only a few counts were recorded for this clone. The chain uses TRBV2 and TRBJ1-2, with D possibly TRBD1 on 6 matching bases. Trimming shortened V by 3 bases and J by 5 bases, and 25 bases separated the two germline ends. This CDR3 has 18 amino acids. From germline, CDR1 is SNHLY and CDR2 FYNNEI. The CDR3 spells CASSEGRLGRGTPYGYTF. CDR3 sequence (DNA): TGTGCCAGCAGTGAGGGACGATTGGGCAGGGGAACCCCATATGGCTACACCTTC. Combining the CDR3 with reference TRBV2 and TRBJ1-2 gives the whole variable domain EPEVTQTPSHQVTQMGQEVILRCVPISNHLYFYWYRQILGQKVEFLVSFYNNEISEKSEIFDDQFSVERPDGSNFTLKIRSTKLEDSAMYFCASSEGRLGRGTPYGYTFGSGTRLTVV.

V and J are TRBV5-1 and TRBJ2-7; 7 bases are shared with TRBD2. Germline V gene sequence: CDR1 SGHRS, CDR2 YFSETQ. The CDR3 has 16 residues. V trimming: 1 base; J trimming: 6 bases; junction bases outside the gene matches: 13. CDR3: CASSLSLAAPPSEQYF. The CDR3 bases are TGCGCCAGCAGCTTGAGCCTAGCGGCACCACCTAGCGAGCAGTACTTC.

A few counts support this clone. CDR3: CASSPLPGQMTVGTF. CDR3 coding DNA: TGTGCCAGCAGCCCCCTCCCGGGACAGATGACTGTAGGCACCTTC. This chain links TRBV7-9 with TRBJ1-2; 7 bases fit TRBD1. Germline CDR1 reads SEHNR; CDR2 reads FQNEAQ (reference sequence). The V segment lost 5 bases and the J segment 13 bases; nucleotides outside the gene matches: 19. The CDR3 is 15 amino acids.

The J gene is TRBJ2-3, the V gene TRBV30; 11 bases align to TRBD2. CDR1 GTSNPN and CDR2 SVGIG come from the germline V gene (reference sequence). The CDR3 extends over 15 amino acids. V lost 2 bases and J lost 5; bases outside the gene matches: 6. As DNA, the CDR3 is TGTGCCTGGAGTCCAGGACTAGCGGGTGTAGATACGCAGTATTTT. Translated, it gives CAWSPGLAGVDTQYF. Based on the CDR3 plus reference TRBV30 and TRBJ2-3, the full variable domain is SQTIHQWPATLVQPVGSPLSLECTVEGTSNPNLYWYRQAAGRGLQLLFYSVGIGQISSEVPQNLSASRPQDRQFILSSKKLLLSDSGFYLCAWSPGLAGVDTQYFGPGTRLTVL.

The chain carries TRBV12-5 and TRBJ2-5, with TRBD2 as a possible D gene (6 bases). With 5 bases removed from V and 5 bases from J, the gap between germline ends came to 15 bases. Germline V gives CDR1 LGHNT, CDR2 FRNRAP. CDR3 length: 14 residues. CDR3 sequence reads: CASGPRELEETQYF. CDR3 in DNA: TGTGCTAGTGGTCCCCGGGAGTTGGAGGAGACCCAGTACTTC.

The table lists this clone with a few counts. The V and J genes are TRBV10-1 and TRBJ2-4, with D perhaps matching TRBD1 (6 bases). Germline CDR1 WNHNN, CDR2 SYGVQD (reference sequence). Trimming removed 3 bases from V and 10 bases from J, with 10 bases in between. The CDR3 loop spans 12 amino acids. The CDR3 here is CASSESRGIQYF. CDR3 coding DNA: TGCGCCAGCAGTGAAAGCAGGGGAATTCAGTACTTC.

The genes are TRBV30 and TRBJ2-5; 7 nucleotides line up with TRBD2. Germline V lookup: CDR1 GTSNPN, CDR2 SVGIG (reference sequence). Unmatched junction bases numbered 4, after V lost 4 bases and J lost 5 bases. This CDR3 contains 12 residues. For the CDR3, the DNA is TGTGCCTGGACGTACGGGGGGGAGACCCAGTACTTC. It codes for CAWTYGGETQYF.

In its sample, this clone was seen a few times. The chain uses TRBV30 and TRBJ1-1; TRBD1 aligns across 9 bases. With 8 bases clipped from V and 5 bases from J, the junction kept 6 bases outside the gene matches. The CDR3 is made up of 12 amino acids. Germline assignment: CDR1 GTSNPN and CDR2 SVGIG (reference sequence). The chain's CDR3 is CALDRGWTEAFF. CDR3 nucleotides: TGTGCCCTGGACAGGGGTTGGACTGAAGCTTTCTTT. Full variable domain (outside the CDR3, taken from reference TRBV30 and TRBJ1-1): SQTIHQWPATLVQPVGSPLSLECTVEGTSNPNLYWYRQAAGRGLQLLFYSVGIGQISSEVPQNLSASRPQDRQFILSSKKLLLSDSGFYLCALDRGWTEAFFGQGTRLTVV.

Only a few counts were recorded for this clone. The chain uses TRBV23-1 and TRBJ2-5; weak D call: TRBD1 (5 bases). TRBV23-1 is filed as an ORF, its function uncertain. V gave up 3 bases and J gave up 1 base, with 18 bases separating them. CDR3 length equals 17 residues. CDR3 residues: CASSHKAVGHPQETQYF. CDR3 DNA: TGCGCCAGCAGTCATAAGGCCGTAGGACACCCCCAAGAGACCCAGTACTTC.

The chain joins TRBV4-2 to TRBJ2-1; 9 bases align to TRBD2. This CDR3 comprises 18 residues. Germline V lookup: CDR1 LGHNA, CDR2 YNFKEQ. J lost 4 bases, V lost 4 bases, and 14 bases had no gene match. CDR3 amino acids: CASSPSGGASGVYNEQFF. CDR3 nucleotides: TGTGCCAGCAGCCCTTCCGGGGGGGCTAGCGGGGTTTACAATGAGCAGTTCTTC.

The table lists this clone with a few counts. CDR3 sequence reads: CASSSRDTIYGYTF. CDR3 DNA sequence: TGTGCCAGCTCAAGCCGGGACACCATCTATGGCTACACCTTC. The chain has TRBV18 and TRBJ1-2; tentative D call: TRBD1 (6 bases). The CDR3 has 14 amino acids. The V end lost 5 bases, the J end lost 4 bases, and 14 bases lay between the germline ends. Looked up from germline, CDR1 is KGHSH and CDR2 is LQKENI. The complete variable domain, with remaining parts taken from reference TRBV18 and TRBJ1-2, reads NAGVMQNPRHLVRRRGQEARLRCSPMKGHSHVYWYRQLPEEGLKFMVYLQKENIIDESGMPKERFSAEFPKEGPSILRIQQVVRGDSAAYFCASSSRDTIYGYTFGSGTRLTVV.

This clone was seen a handful of times. Other DNA sequences within the sample encode an identical CDR3. The V and J genes are TRBV5-1 and TRBJ2-1, with 8 bases fitting TRBD1. The J segment lost 4 bases and the V segment lost 0 bases, leaving 3 bases of the junction unmatched. From germline, CDR1 is SGHRS and CDR2 YFSETQ. The CDR3 extends over 15 amino acids. CDR3: CASSLGQGAYNEQFF. CDR3 DNA: TGCGCCAGCAGCTTGGGGCAGGGGGCTTACAATGAGCAGTTCTTC.

The chain joins TRBV6-6 to TRBJ1-2; no clear D gene. This CDR3 contains 11 residues. Per the germline V gene, CDR1 is MNHNY and CDR2 is SVGAGI (reference sequence). V lost 5 bases and J 5 bases, leaving 6 bases between the germline ends. CDR3 amino acids: CASSTGYGYTF. In DNA, the CDR3 is TGTGCCAGCAGTACGGGTTATGGCTACACCTTC.

V is TRBV6-5 and J is TRBJ2-3; maybe TRBD2 (6 bases). Germline lookup yields CDR1 MNHEY and CDR2 SVGAGI. This CDR3 region has 14 residues. Deletions cut 5 bases from V and 6 bases from J, with 15 bases between. The CDR3 reads CASSASGQQDTQYF. The CDR3 bases are TGTGCCAGCAGTGCCAGCGGGCAGCAGGATACGCAGTATTTT.

The chain uses TRBV4-1 and TRBJ2-7; 11 bases line up with TRBD2. In germline, CDR1 is MGHRA, CDR2 YSYEKL. V dropped 4 bases and J dropped 4; count of bases not matched to a gene: 18. The CDR3 length is 19 residues. The CDR3, as DNA: TGCGCCAGCAGCCGTCCGGGACTAGCGGACCCCGGCCAACGTTACGAGCAGTACTTC. Translating it yields CASSRPGLADPGQRYEQYF.